Given below is one T cell receptor (beta chain) in context. The naive CD8 subset, CD45RO-negative cells positively selected for CCR7, excluded terminally differentiated effector memory CD45RA+ cells. The donor cohort consisted entirely of Caucasian adults residing in Nashville, Tennessee. This record comes from a study of shared clonotypes between healthy human individuals. Overall study context: Three CD4 naive, three CD4 memory, two CD8 naive and one CD8 memory plate were used per donor.

Trimming took 2 bases from V and 2 from J, leaving 12 bases between them. This CDR3 has 15 residues. The V gene's germline CDR1 is SGHRS and CDR2 YFSETQ. Samples underwent the assay at deep level. Original processing methods: Owing to the provision of junction-only sequences devoid of quality scores by immunoSEQ, filtering differed. The method was immunoSEQ multiplex PCR; TCRdb's version includes in-frame clones alone and lacks a portion of them. V, J and clone size were drawn from that table, and D and trimming were deduced from the DNA. This table holds some 2.1 million clones, about 95% found once.

V usage is TRBV5-1 and J usage is TRBJ2-3; D might be TRBD2 (6 bases). This sequence originates from a man younger than 30 in good health. Sequences were obtained from naive CD8+ T cells sorted from blood. The CDR3 here is CASSFEVADTDTQYF. In DNA, the CDR3 is TGCGCCAGCAGCTTCGAGGTAGCGGACACAGATACGCAGTATTTT.